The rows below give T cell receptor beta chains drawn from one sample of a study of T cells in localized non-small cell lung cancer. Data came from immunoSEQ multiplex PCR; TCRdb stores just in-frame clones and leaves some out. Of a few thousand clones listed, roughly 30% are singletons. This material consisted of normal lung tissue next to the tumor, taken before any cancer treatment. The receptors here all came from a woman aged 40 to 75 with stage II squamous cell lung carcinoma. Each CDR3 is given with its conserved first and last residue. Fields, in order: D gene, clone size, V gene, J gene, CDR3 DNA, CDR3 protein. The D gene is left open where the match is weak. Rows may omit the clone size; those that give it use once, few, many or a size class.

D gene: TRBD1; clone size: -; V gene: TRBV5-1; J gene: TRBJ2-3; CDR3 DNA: TGCGCCAGCAGCGGGGGACAGGTTAGCACAGATACGCAGTATTTT; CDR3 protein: CASSGGQVSTDTQYF
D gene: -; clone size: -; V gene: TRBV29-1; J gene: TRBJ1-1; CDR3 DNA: TGCAGCGTCTACTGGGCCAGGGGTTTGAACACTGAAGCTTTCTTT; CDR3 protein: CSVYWARGLNTEAFF
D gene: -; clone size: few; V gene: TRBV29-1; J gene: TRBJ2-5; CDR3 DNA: TGCAGCGCCGCACCAGGACGGTGGGGCCAAGAGACCCAGTACTTC; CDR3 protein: CSAAPGRWGQETQYF
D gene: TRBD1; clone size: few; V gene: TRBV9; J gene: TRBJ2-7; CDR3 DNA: TGTGCCAGCAGCGCCCGGACAGGGAGCTACGAGCAGTACTTC; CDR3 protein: CASSARTGSYEQYF
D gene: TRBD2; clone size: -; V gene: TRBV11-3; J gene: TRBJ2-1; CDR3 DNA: TGTGCCAGCAGCTTGGAAACCACTAGCGGTTACAATGAGCAGTTCTTC; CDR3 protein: CASSLETTSGYNEQFF
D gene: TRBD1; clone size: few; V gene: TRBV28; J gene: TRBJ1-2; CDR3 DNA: TGTGCCAGCAGCCGGGACAGGGTTTTCTATGGCTACACCTTC; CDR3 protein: CASSRDRVFYGYTF
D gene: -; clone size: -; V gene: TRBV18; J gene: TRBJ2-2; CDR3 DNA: TGTGCCAGCTCACCATACACCGGGGAGCTGTTTTTT; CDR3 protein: CASSPYTGELFF
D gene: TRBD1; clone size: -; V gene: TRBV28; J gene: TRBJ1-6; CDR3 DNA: TGTGCCAGCAGTCAACAGGGGAGTTCACCCCTCCACTTT; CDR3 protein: CASSQQGSSPLHF
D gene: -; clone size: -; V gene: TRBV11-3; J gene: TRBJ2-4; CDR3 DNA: TGTGCCAGCAGCTTTGGTGGTTGGACTGTAAACATTCAGTACTTC; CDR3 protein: CASSFGGWTVNIQYF
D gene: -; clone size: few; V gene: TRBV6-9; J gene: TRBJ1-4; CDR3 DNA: TGTGCCAGCAGTTACCGCGGGAATGAAAAACTGTTTTTT; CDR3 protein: CASSYRGNEKLFF
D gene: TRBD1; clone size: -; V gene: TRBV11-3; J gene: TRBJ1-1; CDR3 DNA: TGTGCCAGCAGCTTAGGACAGGGTGTCACTGAAGCTTTCTTT; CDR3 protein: CASSLGQGVTEAFF
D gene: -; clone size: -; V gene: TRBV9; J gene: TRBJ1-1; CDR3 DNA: TGTGCCAGCAGTGGGGGCGGAGGCAGGGGTAGCACTGAAGCTTTCTTT; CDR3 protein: CASSGGGGRGSTEAFF
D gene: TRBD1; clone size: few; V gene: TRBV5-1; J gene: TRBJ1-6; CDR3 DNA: TGCGCCAGCAGTGCCCAAGGGGGCGATTCACCCCTCCACTTT; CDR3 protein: CASSAQGGDSPLHF
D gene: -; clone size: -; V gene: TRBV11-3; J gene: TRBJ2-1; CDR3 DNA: TGTGCCAGCAGCGTGTCACCTCGCGCCCATGAGCAGTTCTTC; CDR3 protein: CASSVSPRAHEQFF
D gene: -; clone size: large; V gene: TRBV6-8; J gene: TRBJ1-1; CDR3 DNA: TGTGCCAGCAGTTCCGGGACACTTGAAGCTTTCTTT; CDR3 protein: CASSSGTLEAFF
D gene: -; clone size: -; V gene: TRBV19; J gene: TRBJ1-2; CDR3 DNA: TGTGCCAGTATAGGGGAACGTCTGAACTATGGCTACACCTTC; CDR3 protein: CASIGERLNYGYTF
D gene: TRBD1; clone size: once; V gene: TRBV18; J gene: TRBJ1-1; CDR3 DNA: TGTGCCAGCTCACCCAAGACAGGGGGATCCACTGAAGCTTTCTTT; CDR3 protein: CASSPKTGGSTEAFF
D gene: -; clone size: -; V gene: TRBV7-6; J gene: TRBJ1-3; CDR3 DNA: TGTGCCAGCAGCTTGGGTCAGGGCCCCGGAAACACCATATATTTT; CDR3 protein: CASSLGQGPGNTIYF
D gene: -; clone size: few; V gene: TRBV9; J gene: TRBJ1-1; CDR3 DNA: TGTGCCAGCGGTACTTTTAGCACTGAAGCTTTCTTT; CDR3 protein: CASGTFSTEAFF
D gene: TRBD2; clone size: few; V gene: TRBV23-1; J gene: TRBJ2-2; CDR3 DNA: TGCGCCAGCAGCCAAGATCGTTTCGCTGGGACTAGGATCACCGGGGAGCTGTTTTTT; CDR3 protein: CASSQDRFAGTRITGELFF
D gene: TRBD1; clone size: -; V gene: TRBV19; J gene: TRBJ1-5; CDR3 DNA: TGTGCCAGTAGTGGACAGGGAAGGGGTGGTAGCAATCAGCCCCAGCATTTT; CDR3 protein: CASSGQGRGGSNQPQHF
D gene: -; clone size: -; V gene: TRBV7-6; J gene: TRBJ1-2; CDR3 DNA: TGTGCCAGCAGCCTCCGCGGAAATAACTATGGCTACACCTTC; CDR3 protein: CASSLRGNNYGYTF
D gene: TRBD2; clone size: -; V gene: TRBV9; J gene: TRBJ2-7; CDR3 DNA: TGTGCCAGCAGCGTAGGGACTAGCCCAACCTACGAGCAGTACTTC; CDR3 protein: CASSVGTSPTYEQYF
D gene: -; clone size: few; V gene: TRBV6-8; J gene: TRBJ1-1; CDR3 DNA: TGTGCCAGCAGTCCCCGGACAGTGGCGAGTGACACTGAAGCTTTCTTT; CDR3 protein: CASSPRTVASDTEAFF
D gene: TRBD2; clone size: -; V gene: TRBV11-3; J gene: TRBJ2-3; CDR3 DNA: TGTGCCAGCAGCCCCGAGCGGGAGGGAGATACGCAGTATTTT; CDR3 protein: CASSPEREGDTQYF
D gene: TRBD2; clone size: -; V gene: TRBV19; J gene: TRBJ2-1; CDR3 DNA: TGTGCCAGTATAGGTAGCGGGGGGGCAAATGAGCAGTTCTTC; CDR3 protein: CASIGSGGANEQFF
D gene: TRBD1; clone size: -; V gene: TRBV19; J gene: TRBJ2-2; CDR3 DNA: TGTGCCAGTAGTGGGACAGGGATTAAAGGCGGGGAGCTGTTTTTT; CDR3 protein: CASSGTGIKGGELFF